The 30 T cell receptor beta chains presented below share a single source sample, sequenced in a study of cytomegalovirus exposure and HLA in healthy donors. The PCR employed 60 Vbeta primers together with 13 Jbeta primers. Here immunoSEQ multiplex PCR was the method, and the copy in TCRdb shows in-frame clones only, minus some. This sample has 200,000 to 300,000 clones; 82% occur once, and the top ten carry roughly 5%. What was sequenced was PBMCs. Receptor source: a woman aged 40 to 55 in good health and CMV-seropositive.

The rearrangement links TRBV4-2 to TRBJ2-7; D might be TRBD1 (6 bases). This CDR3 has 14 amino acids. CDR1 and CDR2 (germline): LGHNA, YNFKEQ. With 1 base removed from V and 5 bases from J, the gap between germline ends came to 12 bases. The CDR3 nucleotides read TGTGCCAGCAGCCAAGGGACAGCCGCCGACGAGCAGTACTTC. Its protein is CASSQGTAADEQYF.

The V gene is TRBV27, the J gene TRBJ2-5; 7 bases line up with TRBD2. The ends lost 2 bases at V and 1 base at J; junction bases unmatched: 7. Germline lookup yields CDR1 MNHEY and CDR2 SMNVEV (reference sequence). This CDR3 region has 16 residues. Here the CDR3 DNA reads TGTGCCAGCAGTTTAAGAGCGGGGCCTATCCAAGAGACCCAGTACTTC. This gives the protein CASSLRAGPIQETQYF.

The CDR3 DNA follows: TGTGCCACCCTACTAGCGGGAGTAGGAAATGAGCAGTTCTTC. This sequence encodes CATLLAGVGNEQFF. The gene calls are TRBV6-4 and TRBJ2-1; 11 bases map to TRBD2. J gave up 7 bases and V 10 bases, and 9 bases lay outside the gene matches. Germline V gene sequence: CDR1 MRHNA, CDR2 SNTAGT. The CDR3 runs 14 residues.

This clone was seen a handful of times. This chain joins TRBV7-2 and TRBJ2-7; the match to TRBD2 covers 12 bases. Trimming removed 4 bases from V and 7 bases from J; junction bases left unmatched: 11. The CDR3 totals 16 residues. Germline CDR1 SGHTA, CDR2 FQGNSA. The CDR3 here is CASSWRWTSGKGEQYF. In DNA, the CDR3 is TGTGCCAGCAGCTGGAGGTGGACTAGCGGGAAAGGTGAGCAGTACTTC.

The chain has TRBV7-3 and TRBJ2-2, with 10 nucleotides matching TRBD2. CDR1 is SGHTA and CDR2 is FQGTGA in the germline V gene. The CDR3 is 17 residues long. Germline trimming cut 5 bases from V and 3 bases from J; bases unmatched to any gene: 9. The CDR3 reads CASSPFSGRTYTGELFF. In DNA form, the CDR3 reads TGTGCCAGCAGCCCCTTTAGCGGGAGGACCTACACCGGGGAGCTGTTTTTT.

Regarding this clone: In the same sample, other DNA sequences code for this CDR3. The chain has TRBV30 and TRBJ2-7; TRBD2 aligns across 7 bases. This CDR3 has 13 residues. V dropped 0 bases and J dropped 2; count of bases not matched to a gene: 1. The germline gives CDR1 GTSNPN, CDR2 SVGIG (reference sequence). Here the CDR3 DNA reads TGTGCCTGGAGTGTGGGAGGGCCCTACGAGCAGTACTTC. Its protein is CAWSVGGPYEQYF.

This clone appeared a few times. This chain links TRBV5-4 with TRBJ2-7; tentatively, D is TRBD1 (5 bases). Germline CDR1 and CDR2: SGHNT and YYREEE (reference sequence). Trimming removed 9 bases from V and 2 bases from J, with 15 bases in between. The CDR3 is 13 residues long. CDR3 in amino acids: CATHRWSTYEQYF. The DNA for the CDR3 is TGTGCCACACACAGGTGGAGTACCTACGAGCAGTACTTC.

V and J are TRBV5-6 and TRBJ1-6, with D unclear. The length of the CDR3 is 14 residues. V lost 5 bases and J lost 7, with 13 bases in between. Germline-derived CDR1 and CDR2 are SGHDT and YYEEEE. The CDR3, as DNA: TGTGCCAGCAGGCGATCCGTCGCGAATTCACCCCTCCACTTT. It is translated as CASRRSVANSPLHF.

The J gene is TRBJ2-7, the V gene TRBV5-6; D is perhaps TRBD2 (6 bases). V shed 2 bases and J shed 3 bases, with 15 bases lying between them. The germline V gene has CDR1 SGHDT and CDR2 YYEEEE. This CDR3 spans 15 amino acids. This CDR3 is CASSFSGRDGYEQYF. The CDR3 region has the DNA TGTGCCAGCAGCTTTTCCGGGCGGGACGGCTACGAGCAGTACTTC.

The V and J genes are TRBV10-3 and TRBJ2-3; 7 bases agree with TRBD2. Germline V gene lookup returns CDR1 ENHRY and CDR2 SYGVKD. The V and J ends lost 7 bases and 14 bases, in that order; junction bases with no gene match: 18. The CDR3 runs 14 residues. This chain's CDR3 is CAIKGREDGPGPYF. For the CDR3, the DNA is TGTGCCATCAAGGGACGGGAGGACGGCCCAGGTCCGTATTTT.

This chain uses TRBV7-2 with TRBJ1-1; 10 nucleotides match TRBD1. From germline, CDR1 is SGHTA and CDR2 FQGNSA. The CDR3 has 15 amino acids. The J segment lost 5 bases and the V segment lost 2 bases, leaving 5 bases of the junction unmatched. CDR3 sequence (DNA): TGTGCCAGCAGCTTAAGCGACAGGGGGCGAACTGAAGCTTTCTTT. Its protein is CASSLSDRGRTEAFF.

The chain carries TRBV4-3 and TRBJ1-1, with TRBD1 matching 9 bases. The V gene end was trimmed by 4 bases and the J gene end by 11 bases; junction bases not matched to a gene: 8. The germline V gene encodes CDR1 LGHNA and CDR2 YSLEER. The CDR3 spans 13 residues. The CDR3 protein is CASSPRTGAVAFF. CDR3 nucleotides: TGCGCCAGCAGCCCCCGGACAGGGGCGGTGGCTTTCTTT.

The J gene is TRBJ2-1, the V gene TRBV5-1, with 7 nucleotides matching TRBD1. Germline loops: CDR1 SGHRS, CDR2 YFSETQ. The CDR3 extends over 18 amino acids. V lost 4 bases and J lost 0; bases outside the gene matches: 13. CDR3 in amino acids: CASSRRTGGFSSYNEQFF. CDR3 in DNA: TGCGCCAGCAGCCGTAGGACAGGAGGCTTTAGCTCCTACAATGAGCAGTTCTTC.

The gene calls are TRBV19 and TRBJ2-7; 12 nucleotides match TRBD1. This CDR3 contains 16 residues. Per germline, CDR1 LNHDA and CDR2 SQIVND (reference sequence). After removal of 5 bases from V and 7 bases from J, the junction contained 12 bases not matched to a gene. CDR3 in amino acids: CASSLYGTGGLWEQYF. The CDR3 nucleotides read TGTGCCAGTAGTCTCTACGGGACAGGGGGCCTTTGGGAGCAGTACTTC.

CDR3 region: CAIMTGVKLFF. The CDR3 nucleotides read TGTGCCATCATGACAGGGGTTAAACTGTTTTTT. V and J are TRBV28 and TRBJ1-4, with 8 bases aligning to TRBD1. V shed 10 bases and J 11 bases; nucleotides not matched to a gene: 6. This CDR3 region has 11 residues. Germline assignment: CDR1 MDHEN and CDR2 SYDVKM.

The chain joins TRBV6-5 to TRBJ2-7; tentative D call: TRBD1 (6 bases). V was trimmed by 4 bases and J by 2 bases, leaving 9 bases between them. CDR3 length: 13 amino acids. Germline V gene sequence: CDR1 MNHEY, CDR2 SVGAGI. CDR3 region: CASSLTGTYEQYF. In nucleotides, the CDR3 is TGTGCCAGCAGTTTGACAGGAACCTACGAGCAGTACTTC.

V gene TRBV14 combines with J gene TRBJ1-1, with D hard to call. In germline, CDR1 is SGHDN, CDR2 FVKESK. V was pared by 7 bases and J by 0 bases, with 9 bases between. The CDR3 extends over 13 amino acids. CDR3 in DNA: TGTGCCAGCAAATTTTCCATGAACACTGAAGCTTTCTTT. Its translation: CASKFSMNTEAFF.

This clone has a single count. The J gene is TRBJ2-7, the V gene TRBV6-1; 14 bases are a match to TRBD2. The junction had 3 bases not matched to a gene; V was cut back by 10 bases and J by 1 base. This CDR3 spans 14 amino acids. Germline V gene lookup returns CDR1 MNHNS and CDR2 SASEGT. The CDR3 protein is CATWTSGGSYEQYF. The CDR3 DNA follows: TGTGCCACTTGGACTAGCGGGGGGTCCTACGAGCAGTACTTC.

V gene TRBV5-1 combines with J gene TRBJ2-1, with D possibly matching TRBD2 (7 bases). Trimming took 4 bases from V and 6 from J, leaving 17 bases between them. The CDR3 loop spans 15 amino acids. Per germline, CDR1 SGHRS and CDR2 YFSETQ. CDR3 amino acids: CASSPGLGGSNEQFF. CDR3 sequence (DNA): TGCGCCAGCAGCCCCGGACTAGGGGGAAGCAATGAGCAGTTCTTC.

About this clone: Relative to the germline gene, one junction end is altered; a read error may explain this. The CDR3 protein is CASSQVGEGGGTDTQYF. CDR3 nucleotide sequence: TGCGCCAGCAGCCAAGTAGGGGAAGGGGGGGGCACAGATACGCAGTATTTT. This chain joins TRBV5-5 and TRBJ2-3, with D possibly being TRBD2 (7 bases). CDR3 size: 17 residues. From germline, CDR1 is SGHKS and CDR2 YYEKEE (reference sequence).

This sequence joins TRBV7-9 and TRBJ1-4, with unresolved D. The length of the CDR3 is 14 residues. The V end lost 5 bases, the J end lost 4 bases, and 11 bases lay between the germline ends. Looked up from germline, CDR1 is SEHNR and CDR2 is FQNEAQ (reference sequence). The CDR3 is CASSVTRVNEKLFF. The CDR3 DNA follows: TGTGCCAGCAGCGTTACTAGGGTTAATGAAAAACTGTTTTTT.

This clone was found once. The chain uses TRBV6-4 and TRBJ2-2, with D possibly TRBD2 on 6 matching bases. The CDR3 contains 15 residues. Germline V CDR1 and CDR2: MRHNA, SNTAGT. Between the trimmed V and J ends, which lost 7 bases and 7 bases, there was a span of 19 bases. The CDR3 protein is CASTTTAGFGGELFF. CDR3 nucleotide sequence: TGTGCCAGCACGACCACGGCGGGGTTTGGCGGGGAGCTGTTTTTT.

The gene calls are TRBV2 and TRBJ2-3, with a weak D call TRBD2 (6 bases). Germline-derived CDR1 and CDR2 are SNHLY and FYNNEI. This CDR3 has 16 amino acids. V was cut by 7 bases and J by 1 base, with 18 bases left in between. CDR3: CASMSRRASGTDTQYF. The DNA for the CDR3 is TGTGCCAGCATGAGCCGTCGGGCTAGCGGCACAGATACGCAGTATTTT.

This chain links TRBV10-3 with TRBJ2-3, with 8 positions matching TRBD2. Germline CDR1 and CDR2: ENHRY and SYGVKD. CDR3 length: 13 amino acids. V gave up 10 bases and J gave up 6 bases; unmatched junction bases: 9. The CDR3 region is CATCSGAGDTQYF. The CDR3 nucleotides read TGTGCCACCTGTAGCGGGGCGGGGGATACGCAGTATTTT.

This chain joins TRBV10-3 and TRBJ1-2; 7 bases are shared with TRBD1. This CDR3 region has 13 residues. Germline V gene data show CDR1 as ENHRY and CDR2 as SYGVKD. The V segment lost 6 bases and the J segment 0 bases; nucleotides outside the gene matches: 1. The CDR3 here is CAIRGQSNYGYTF. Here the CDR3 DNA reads TGTGCCATCAGGGGACAGTCTAACTATGGCTACACCTTC.

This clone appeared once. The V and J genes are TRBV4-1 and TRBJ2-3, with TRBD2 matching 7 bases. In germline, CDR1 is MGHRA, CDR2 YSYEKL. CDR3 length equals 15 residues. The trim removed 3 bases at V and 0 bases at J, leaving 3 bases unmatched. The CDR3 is CASSHEGGSTDTQYF. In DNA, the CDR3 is TGCGCCAGCAGCCACGAGGGAGGGAGCACAGATACGCAGTATTTT.

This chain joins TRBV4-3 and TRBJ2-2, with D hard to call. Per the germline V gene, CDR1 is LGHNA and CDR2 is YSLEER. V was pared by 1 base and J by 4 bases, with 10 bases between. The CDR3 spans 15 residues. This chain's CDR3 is CASSQVQLLTGELFF. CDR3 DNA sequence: TGCGCCAGCAGCCAAGTTCAACTACTCACCGGGGAGCTGTTTTTT.

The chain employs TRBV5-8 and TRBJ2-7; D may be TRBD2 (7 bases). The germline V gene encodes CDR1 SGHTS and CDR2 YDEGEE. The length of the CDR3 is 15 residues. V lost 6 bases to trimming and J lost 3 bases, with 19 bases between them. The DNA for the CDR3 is TGTGCCAGCACTCTCACCGTCGGGGGGCGCTACGAGCAGTACTTC. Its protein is CASTLTVGGRYEQYF.

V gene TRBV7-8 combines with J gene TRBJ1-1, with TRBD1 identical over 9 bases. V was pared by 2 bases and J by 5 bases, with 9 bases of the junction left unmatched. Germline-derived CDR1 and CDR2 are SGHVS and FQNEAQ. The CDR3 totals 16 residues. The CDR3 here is CASSLNRGPGGTEAFF. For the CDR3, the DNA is TGTGCCAGCAGCTTAAACAGGGGGCCGGGAGGTACTGAAGCTTTCTTT.

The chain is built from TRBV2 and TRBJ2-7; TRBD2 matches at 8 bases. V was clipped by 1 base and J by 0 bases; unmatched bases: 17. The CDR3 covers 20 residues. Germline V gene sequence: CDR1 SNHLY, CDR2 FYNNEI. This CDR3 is CASSEGGAATSGTSSYEQYF. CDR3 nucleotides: TGTGCCAGCAGTGAAGGGGGGGCCGCTACTAGCGGAACTAGCTCCTACGAGCAGTACTTC.